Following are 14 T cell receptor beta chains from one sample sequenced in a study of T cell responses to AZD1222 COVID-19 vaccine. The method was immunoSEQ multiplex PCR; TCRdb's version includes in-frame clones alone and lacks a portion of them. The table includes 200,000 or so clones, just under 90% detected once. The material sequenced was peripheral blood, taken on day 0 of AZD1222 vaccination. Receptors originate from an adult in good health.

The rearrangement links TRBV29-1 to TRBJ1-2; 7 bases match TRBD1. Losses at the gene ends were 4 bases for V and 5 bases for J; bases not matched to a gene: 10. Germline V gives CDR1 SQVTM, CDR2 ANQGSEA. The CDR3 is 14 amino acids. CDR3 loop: CSVGQGRIGYGYTF. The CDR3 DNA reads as TGCAGCGTTGGACAGGGTCGGATTGGGTATGGCTACACCTTC. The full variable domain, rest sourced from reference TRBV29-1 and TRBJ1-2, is SAVISQKPSRDICQRGTSLTIQCQVDSQVTMMFWYRQQPGQSLTLIATANQGSEATYESGFVIDKFPISRPNLTFSTLTVSNMSPEDSSIYLCSVGQGRIGYGYTFGSGTRLTVV.

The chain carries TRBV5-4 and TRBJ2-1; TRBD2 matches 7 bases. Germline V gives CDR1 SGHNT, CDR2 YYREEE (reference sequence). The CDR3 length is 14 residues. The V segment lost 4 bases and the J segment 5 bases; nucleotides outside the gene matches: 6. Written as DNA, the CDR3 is TGTGCCAGCAGCCCCCAGCGGGAAAACAATGAGCAGTTCTTC. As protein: CASSPQRENNEQFF.

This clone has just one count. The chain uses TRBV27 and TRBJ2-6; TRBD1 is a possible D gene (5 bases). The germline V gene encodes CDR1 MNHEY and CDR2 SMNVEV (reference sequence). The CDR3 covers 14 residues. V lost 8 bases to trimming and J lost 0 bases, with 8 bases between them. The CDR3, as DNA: TGTGCCAGCCAAACAGGCTCTGGGGCCAACGTCCTGACTTTC. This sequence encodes CASQTGSGANVLTF.

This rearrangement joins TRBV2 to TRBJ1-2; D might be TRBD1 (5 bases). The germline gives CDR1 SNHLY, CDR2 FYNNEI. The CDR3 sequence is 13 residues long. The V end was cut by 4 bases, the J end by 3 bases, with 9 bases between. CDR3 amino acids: CASSVQGYYGYTF. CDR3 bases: TGTGCCAGCAGTGTTCAGGGCTACTATGGCTACACCTTC.

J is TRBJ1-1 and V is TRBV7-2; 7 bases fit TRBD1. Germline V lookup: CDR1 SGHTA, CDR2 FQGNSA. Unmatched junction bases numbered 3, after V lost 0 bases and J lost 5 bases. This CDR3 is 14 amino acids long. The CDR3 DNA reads TGTGCCAGCAGCTTAGCAGGGGGCCGGACTGAAGCTTTCTTT. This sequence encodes CASSLAGGRTEAFF.

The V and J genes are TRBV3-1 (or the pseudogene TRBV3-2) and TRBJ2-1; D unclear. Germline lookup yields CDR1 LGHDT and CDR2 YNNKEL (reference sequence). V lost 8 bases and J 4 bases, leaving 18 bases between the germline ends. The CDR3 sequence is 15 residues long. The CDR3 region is CASGPGGAPYNEQFF. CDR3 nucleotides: TGTGCCAGCGGACCGGGCGGAGCGCCTTACAATGAGCAGTTCTTC.

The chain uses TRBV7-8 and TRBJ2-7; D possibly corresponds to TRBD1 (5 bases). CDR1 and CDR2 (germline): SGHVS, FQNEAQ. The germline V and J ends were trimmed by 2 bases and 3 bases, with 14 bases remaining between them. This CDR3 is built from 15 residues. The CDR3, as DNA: TGTGCCAGCAGCTTACTCACGACAGCGATCTACGAGCAGTACTTC. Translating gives CASSLLTTAIYEQYF.

CDR3 sequence: CASSLTGRGREGSPLHF. For the CDR3, the DNA is TGCGCCAGCAGCTTGACCGGACGGGGGAGAGAAGGGTCACCCCTCCACTTT. The V call is TRBV5-1, the J call TRBJ1-6; TRBD1 might be the D (5 bases). This CDR3 has 17 residues. Germline V gene data show CDR1 as SGHRS and CDR2 as YFSETQ. Trimming removed 1 base at V and 10 bases at J, with 21 bases between.

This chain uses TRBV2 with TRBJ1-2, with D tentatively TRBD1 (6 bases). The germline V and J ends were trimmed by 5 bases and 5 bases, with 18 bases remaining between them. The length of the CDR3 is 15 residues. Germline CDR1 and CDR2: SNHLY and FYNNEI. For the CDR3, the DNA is TGTGCCAGCAGTTTCAACAGGGTCCCCTCTTATGGCTACACCTTC. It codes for CASSFNRVPSYGYTF.

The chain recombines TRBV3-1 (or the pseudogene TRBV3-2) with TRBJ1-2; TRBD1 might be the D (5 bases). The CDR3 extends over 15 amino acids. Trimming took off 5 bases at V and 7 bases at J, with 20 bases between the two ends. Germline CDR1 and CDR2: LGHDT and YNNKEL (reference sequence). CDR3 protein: CASSGEAPGGGGYTF. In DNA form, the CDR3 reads TGTGCCAGCAGCGGGGAGGCTCCTGGGGGGGGTGGCTACACCTTC.

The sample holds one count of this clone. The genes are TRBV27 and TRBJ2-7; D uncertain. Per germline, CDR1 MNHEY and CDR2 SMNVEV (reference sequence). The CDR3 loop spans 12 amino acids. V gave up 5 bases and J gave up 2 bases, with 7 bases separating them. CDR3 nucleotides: TGTGCCAGCAGTCCCGGCCCCTACGAGCAGTACTTC. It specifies CASSPGPYEQYF.

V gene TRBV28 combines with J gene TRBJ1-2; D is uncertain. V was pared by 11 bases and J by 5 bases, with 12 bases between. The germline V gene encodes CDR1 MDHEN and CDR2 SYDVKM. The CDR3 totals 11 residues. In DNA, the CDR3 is TGTGCCTATGAGCAGGAGTATGGCTACACCTTC. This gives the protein CAYEQEYGYTF.

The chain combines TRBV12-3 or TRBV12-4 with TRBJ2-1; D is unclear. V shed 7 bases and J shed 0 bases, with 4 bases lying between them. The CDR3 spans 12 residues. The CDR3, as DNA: TGTGCCAGCAAGGGCTCCTACAATGAGCAGTTCTTC. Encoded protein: CASKGSYNEQFF.

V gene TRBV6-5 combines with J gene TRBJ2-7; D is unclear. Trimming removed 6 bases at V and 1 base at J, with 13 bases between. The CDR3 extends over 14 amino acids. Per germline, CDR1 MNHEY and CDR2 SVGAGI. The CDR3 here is CASRVISESYEQYF. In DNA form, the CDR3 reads TGTGCCAGCAGGGTTATAAGCGAATCCTACGAGCAGTACTTC.